The 13 T cell receptor beta chains given below trace back to one sample, sequenced in a study of blood T cell repertoires in COVID-19. TCRdb's copy holds only in-frame clones and misses some; the assay was immunoSEQ multiplex PCR. This sample carries about 350,000 clones, roughly 90% of them seen once, and the ten largest clones take more than 0.8%. Sequencing input: PBMCs or T cells enriched from blood (not recorded which). Receptor source: a woman younger than 45 who had recovered from COVID-19.

The CDR3 coding sequence is TGTGCCAGCAGCCTGACTAGCGGACTACAAGAGACCCAGTACTTC. It encodes CASSLTSGLQETQYF. This sequence joins TRBV11-2 and TRBJ2-5; TRBD2 matches at 9 bases. The length of the CDR3 is 15 residues. Germline CDR1 reads SGHAT; CDR2 reads FQNNGV. V shed 5 bases, J shed 2 bases, and the junction held 6 bases outside the gene matches.

This chain links TRBV19 with TRBJ1-5; tentatively, D is TRBD1 (6 bases). The V end lost 4 bases, the J end lost 7 bases, and 23 bases lay between the germline ends. The CDR3 extends over 17 amino acids. Germline-derived CDR1 and CDR2 are LNHDA and SQIVND (reference sequence). CDR3 region: CASSRDRRGGAEQPQHF. Here the CDR3 DNA reads TGTGCCAGTAGTAGGGATCGTCGAGGGGGGGCAGAACAGCCCCAGCATTTT.

The chain joins TRBV4-3 to TRBJ2-7; TRBD1 aligns across 8 bases. The CDR3 contains 15 residues. Per germline, CDR1 LGHNA and CDR2 YSLEER. Losses at the gene ends were 0 bases for V and 3 bases for J; bases not matched to a gene: 4. The CDR3 loop is CASSQDLTGDYEQYF. DNA of the CDR3: TGCGCCAGCAGCCAAGATTTGACAGGGGACTACGAGCAGTACTTC.

The chain combines TRBV18 with TRBJ1-1; 8 nucleotides match TRBD1. V shed 1 base and J 0 bases; nucleotides not matched to a gene: 10. The CDR3 has 18 residues. Germline CDR1 is KGHSH and CDR2 is LQKENI. In DNA form, the CDR3 reads TGTGCCAGCTCACCACAACACATGACAGGGGCCATGAACACTGAAGCTTTCTTT. As protein: CASSPQHMTGAMNTEAFF.

The V gene is TRBV21-1, the J gene TRBJ2-7; TRBD1, the table's D call, was not compared with the DNA. TRBV21-1 is reported as a pseudogene. This CDR3 has 17 amino acids. CDR3 DNA: TGTGCCAGCAGCAAAGATCGGGGGACAGGAGGCTCCTACGAGCAGTACTTC. Amino acids: CASSKDRGTGGSYEQYF.

This chain joins TRBV28 and TRBJ2-3; TRBD2 is a possible D gene (6 bases). Germline CDR1 reads MDHEN; CDR2 reads SYDVKM. V lost 6 bases to trimming and J lost 1 base, with 14 bases between them. The CDR3 contains 15 residues. Here the CDR3 DNA reads TGTGCCAGCAGCTCTCCCGGGACTGGCACAGATACGCAGTATTTT. Its protein product is CASSSPGTGTDTQYF.

The chain is built from TRBV3-1 (or the pseudogene TRBV3-2) and TRBJ2-1; TRBD2 aligns across 8 bases. The CDR3 contains 14 residues. Germline CDR1 LGHDT, CDR2 YNNKEL (reference sequence). The V gene end was trimmed by 5 bases and the J gene end by 5 bases; junction bases not matched to a gene: 5. DNA of the CDR3: TGTGCCAGCAGCGAGCGGGGGATTGACAATGAGCAGTTCTTC. Its translation is CASSERGIDNEQFF.

The chain employs TRBV27 and TRBJ1-2; 10 positions match TRBD1. Germline assignment: CDR1 MNHEY and CDR2 SMNVEV (reference sequence). V lost 10 bases to trimming and J lost 2 bases; unmatched junction nucleotides: 4. The CDR3 length is 13 residues. In DNA form, the CDR3 reads TGTGCCACCTCGGACAGGGGGAACTATGGCTACACCTTC. Its protein is CATSDRGNYGYTF.

This chain connects TRBV30 to TRBJ1-4; 8 bases match TRBD1. The germline CDR1 and CDR2 sequences are GTSNPN and SVGIG (reference sequence). The CDR3 runs 16 residues. Trimming removed 4 bases from V and 6 bases from J; junction bases left unmatched: 13. The CDR3 reads CAWTSMGATGDEKLFF. CDR3 coding DNA: TGTGCCTGGACCTCTATGGGGGCGACAGGGGATGAAAAACTGTTTTTT.

The genes are TRBV19 and TRBJ1-1; 8 bases fit TRBD1. From germline, CDR1 is LNHDA and CDR2 SQIVND (reference sequence). The J segment lost 6 bases and the V segment lost 3 bases, leaving 9 bases of the junction unmatched. The CDR3 has 15 residues. In DNA, the CDR3 is TGTGCCAGTAGTATTCTGGCAGGGGGCTTCGCTGAAGCTTTCTTT. Amino acid sequence: CASSILAGGFAEAFF.

The chain is built from TRBV24-1 and TRBJ2-3; D gene ambiguous. The V and J ends lost 5 bases and 3 bases respectively, with 8 bases between them. The V gene's germline CDR1 is KGHDR and CDR2 SFDVKD. The CDR3 spans 13 residues. CDR3 in amino acids: CATSGQTTDTQYF. As DNA, the CDR3 is TGTGCCACCAGTGGCCAGACTACAGATACGCAGTATTTT.

The rearrangement links TRBV7-9 to TRBJ1-3; D is possibly TRBD1 (6 bases). V lost 2 bases to trimming and J lost 7 bases, with 9 bases between them. Per germline, CDR1 SEHNR and CDR2 FQNEAQ (reference sequence). The CDR3 is 13 residues long. DNA for the CDR3: TGTGCCAGCAGCTTAAACAGGGTCAACACCATATATTTT. Its translation: CASSLNRVNTIYF.

The chain employs TRBV28 and TRBJ2-5, with TRBD1 matching 9 bases. Trimming at V came to 6 bases and at J to 5 bases, leaving 13 bases not matched to a gene. The CDR3 contains 16 residues. Germline loops: CDR1 MDHEN, CDR2 SYDVKM. The CDR3 region is CASSGAGQGQGETQYF. The DNA of the CDR3 is TGTGCCAGCAGCGGAGCGGGACAGGGTCAGGGGGAGACCCAGTACTTC.